The next 8 T cell receptor beta chains were all read from a single sample in a study of CD8 T cells in Susac syndrome. Random hexamers were used to reverse transcribe the RNA input (0.5 to 1 ug). One entry per CDR3 protein, called by TCRdb with MiXCR from the immunoSEQ multiplex PCR reads. The table includes some 170,000 distinct CDR3 sequences, just under 95% detected once. Sample: CD4+ T cells from PBMCs. These receptors were collected from a human donor in good health.

The chain has TRBV20-1 and TRBJ2-2; 12 bases are a match to TRBD2. This CDR3 has 14 amino acids. V dropped 6 bases and J dropped 7; count of bases not matched to a gene: 6. Germline lookup yields CDR1 DFQATT and CDR2 SNEGSKA (reference sequence). CDR3 coding DNA: TGCAGTGCCCGGACTAGCGGGGCTGACGGGGAGCTGTTTTTT. Amino acids: CSARTSGADGELFF.

This rearrangement joins TRBV9 to TRBJ1-2, with 9 bases that match TRBD1. The CDR3 consists of 14 residues. V shed 4 bases, J shed 7 bases, and the junction held 8 bases outside the gene matches. Germline CDR1 reads SGDLS; CDR2 reads YYNGEE. This chain's CDR3 is CASSPGTGRGGYTF. The CDR3 DNA reads TGTGCCAGCAGCCCGGGGACAGGGAGGGGTGGCTACACCTTC.

The V and J genes are TRBV20-1 and TRBJ2-5; D gene unclear. Trimming cost V 4 bases and J 2 bases, with 14 bases left between them. CDR3 length: 14 residues. The germline CDR1 and CDR2 sequences are DFQATT and SNEGSKA (reference sequence). The CDR3 protein is CSATSERGQETQYF. The CDR3 DNA reads as TGCAGTGCTACCTCGGAGCGAGGTCAAGAGACCCAGTACTTC.

The gene calls are TRBV2 and TRBJ2-1; 7 bases map to TRBD2. V trimming: 3 bases; J trimming: 5 bases; junction bases outside the gene matches: 4. Germline lookup yields CDR1 SNHLY and CDR2 FYNNEI. This CDR3 comprises 14 residues. CDR3 region: CASSEGRVHNEQFF. The CDR3 DNA follows: TGTGCCAGCAGTGAGGGGAGGGTACACAATGAGCAGTTCTTC.

This chain joins TRBV19 and TRBJ1-6; no reliable D call. The germline V gene has CDR1 LNHDA and CDR2 SQIVND (reference sequence). Trimming removed 3 bases from V and 5 bases from J, with 8 bases in between. CDR3 length: 14 amino acids. The CDR3 DNA sequence: TGTGCCAGTAGTATCGGGTACAATAATTCACCCCTCCACTTT. Translated, it gives CASSIGYNNSPLHF.

The CDR3 region is CATSGTASNQPQHF. CDR3 DNA: TGTGCCACCAGTGGGACCGCCTCAAATCAGCCCCAGCATTTT. The chain is built from TRBV24-1 and TRBJ1-5, with D uncertain. Germline V gene lookup returns CDR1 KGHDR and CDR2 SFDVKD. Trimming removed 5 bases from V and 4 bases from J, with 11 bases in between. This CDR3 contains 14 residues.

This clonotype was seen once. The J gene is TRBJ2-1, the V gene TRBV3-1; unclear D gene. The germline V and J ends were trimmed by 0 bases and 0 bases, with 6 bases remaining between them. The CDR3 has 15 amino acids. Germline CDR1 LGHDT, CDR2 YNNKEL (reference sequence). In nucleotides, the CDR3 is TGTGCCAGCAGCCAAGATCCCAGCTCCTACAATGAGCAGTTCTTC. Translated, it gives CASSQDPSSYNEQFF.

The gene calls are TRBV12-5 and TRBJ1-1; 7 nucleotides agree with TRBD1. V was clipped by 5 bases and J by 10 bases; unmatched bases: 16. The CDR3 totals 15 residues. The germline V gene has CDR1 LGHNT and CDR2 FRNRAP. As DNA, the CDR3 is TGTGCTAGTGGTCCCACTGACAGGGTGATCATTGGAGCTTTCTTT. Protein sequence: CASGPTDRVIIGAFF.